A selection of T cell receptor beta chains follows, all from one sample in a study of blood T cell repertoires in COVID-19. Sequencing used immunoSEQ multiplex PCR; TCRdb keeps in-frame clones, though not all of them. The sample consists of 100,000 to 150,000 clones, approximately 81% of them appearing once. Sequencing input: peripheral blood. The receptors derive from a man aged 40-49 years with active or convalescent COVID-19. Each CDR3 is given with its conserved first and last residue. D genes are given only for firm matches. Only part of the rows carry a size: once, few, many, or a class if the clone is expanded.

J gene,D gene,V gene,clone size,CDR3 DNA,CDR3 protein
TRBJ1-2,.,TRBV11-2,.,TGTGCCAGCAGCTCAATTAAACGGGAGGACTATGGCTACACCTTC,CASSSIKREDYGYTF
TRBJ2-7,.,TRBV7-9,few,TGTGCCAGCAGCGGCCGAAGCTACGAGCAGTACTTC,CASSGRSYEQYF
TRBJ1-2,TRBD1,TRBV4-2,.,TGTGCCAGCAGCCAAGGGGAACAGGGGTTCGACTATGGCTACACCTTC,CASSQGEQGFDYGYTF
TRBJ1-4,TRBD1,TRBV25-1,.,TGTGCCAGCAGTGCATGGACAGGGGGAATCTCAACTAATGAAAAACTGTTTTTT,CASSAWTGGISTNEKLFF
TRBJ2-2,.,TRBV5-1,.,TGCGCCAGCAGCTTGGCAGGACTGAAGAACACCGGGGAGCTGTTTTTT,CASSLAGLKNTGELFF
TRBJ2-7,.,TRBV7-6,few,TGTGCCAGCAGCTTAGAAGGGAGAGACGAGCAGTACTTC,CASSLEGRDEQYF
TRBJ1-5,.,TRBV28,few,TGTGCCAGCAGCCTACAGGGTCGCAATCAGCCCCAGCATTTT,CASSLQGRNQPQHF
TRBJ1-1,TRBD1,TRBV7-9,.,TGTGCCAGCAGCCCCCGGGACAGGTTCGATTCCTTTGGCACTGAAGCTTTCTTT,CASSPRDRFDSFGTEAFF
TRBJ1-1,.,TRBV27,.,TGTGCCAGCAGTTTATCGACACAGCAAAAGGAAGCTTTCTTT,CASSLSTQQKEAFF
TRBJ1-2,.,TRBV7-8,.,TGTGCCAGCAGTACTAGCGGGACCCCTAACTATGGCTACACCTTC,CASSTSGTPNYGYTF
TRBJ2-1,TRBD1,TRBV19,.,TGTGCCAGTAGTGGATACCCGGGACAGGGGGCCGATGAGCAGTTCTTC,CASSGYPGQGADEQFF
TRBJ1-2,.,TRBV5-6,once,TGTGCCAGCAGCTTGCCTTTGAGGGCAGGGGATGGCTACACCTTC,CASSLPLRAGDGYTF
TRBJ1-4,.,TRBV30,.,TGTGCCTGGAGTGCCCGCGCAGGGATTAATGAAAAACTGTTTTTT,CAWSARAGINEKLFF
TRBJ1-5,.,TRBV10-3,few,TGTGCCATCAGAGGGGATAGCAATCAGCCCCAGCATTTT,CAIRGDSNQPQHF
TRBJ2-1,TRBD1,TRBV19,.,TGTGCCAGTAGTAAGGGCAGGGGGCCACCCAATGAGCAGTTCTTC,CASSKGRGPPNEQFF
TRBJ1-3,.,TRBV6-5,.,TGTGCCAGCACCAGCAACAGGATGAGGAACACCATATATTTT,CASTSNRMRNTIYF
TRBJ1-1,.,TRBV28,few,TGTGCCAGCAGTTTCCAAGGACTGTCAGGGGCTGAAGCTTTCTTT,CASSFQGLSGAEAFF
TRBJ2-7,TRBD2,TRBV6-5,.,TGTGCCAGCAGTTGGATGCCCTCAGCGGGAGCTTACGAGCAGTACTTC,CASSWMPSAGAYEQYF
TRBJ2-2,.,TRBV14,.,TGTGCCAGCAGCTTCCTAGGCACCGGGGAGCTGTTTTTT,CASSFLGTGELFF
TRBJ1-1,.,TRBV12-3/TRBV12-4,few,TGTGCCAGCAGTCGGGGGACTGAAGCTTTCTTT,CASSRGTEAFF
TRBJ1-2,.,TRBV6-6,.,TGTGCCAGCAGTGGAGGCTCGGGCTATGGCTACACCTTC,CASSGGSGYGYTF
TRBJ1-5,TRBD1,TRBV30,.,TGTGCCTGGAACGACAGGGGAGGGAGGCCCCAGCATTTT,CAWNDRGGRPQHF
TRBJ1-5,TRBD1,TRBV18,.,TGTGCCAGCTCACCGCCTACAGACAGGGTCTACCAGCCCCAGCATTTT,CASSPPTDRVYQPQHF
TRBJ1-2,.,TRBV10-3,once,TGTGCCATCAGCACTCAGGGCGGGGCCGCCAACTATGGCTACACCTTC,CAISTQGGAANYGYTF
TRBJ1-1,.,TRBV5-1,.,TGCGCCAGCAGCACCCACCTTGGGGGCGCGAACACTGAAGCTTTCTTT,CASSTHLGGANTEAFF
TRBJ2-7,TRBD2,TRBV4-1,.,TGCGCCAGCAGCCAAGTGTCTAGCGGGCGCTACGAGCAGTACTTC,CASSQVSSGRYEQYF
TRBJ2-2,TRBD1,TRBV27,.,TGTGCCAGCAGATCCGGACAGGGGGAATCCGGGGAGCTGTTTTTT,CASRSGQGESGELFF
TRBJ1-3,.,TRBV4-1,once,TGCGCCAGCAGCCAAGTCCTTTCTGGAAACACCATATATTTT,CASSQVLSGNTIYF
TRBJ1-2,TRBD1,TRBV24-1,.,TGTGCCACCAGTGATGGTGGACAGGTCCACTATGGCTACACCTTC,CATSDGGQVHYGYTF
TRBJ1-1,.,TRBV5-1,.,TGCGCCAGCAGCTTGGCTCTCTCGAACACTGAAGCTTTCTTT,CASSLALSNTEAFF
TRBJ1-1,.,TRBV19,.,TGTGCCAGTAGTATAGAAGGAGGGATGAACACTGAAGCTTTCTTT,CASSIEGGMNTEAFF
TRBJ1-2,.,TRBV28,once,TGTGCCAGCAGTTTATCAGGCCTCGGTGGCTACACCTTC,CASSLSGLGGYTF
TRBJ1-2,.,TRBV29-1,.,TGCAGCCTGGAACCCAATTTAGGGGCTTTCTATGGCTACACCTTC,CSLEPNLGAFYGYTF
TRBJ2-5,TRBD1,TRBV14,once,TGTGCCAGCAGCCCCCGACAGGGTTCAGAGACCCAGTACTTC,CASSPRQGSETQYF
TRBJ1-2,TRBD1,TRBV7-9,.,TGTGCCAGCAGCCCCTGGGACAGGGCTAACTATGGCTACACCTTC,CASSPWDRANYGYTF
TRBJ2-7,.,TRBV27,.,TGTGCCAGCAGCCCCCCCGGGAAGAACTACGAGCAGTACTTC,CASSPPGKNYEQYF
TRBJ1-2,TRBD1,TRBV10-3,few,TGTGCCATCAGTAAGGGACAGGGGGCAGATGGCTACACCTTC,CAISKGQGADGYTF
TRBJ2-1,TRBD1,TRBV5-1,once,TGCGCCAGCAGCTTCACAGGGGGCAATGAGCAGTTCTTC,CASSFTGGNEQFF
TRBJ2-3,.,TRBV18,.,TGTGCCAGCTCACCATCGCGGAACACAGATACGCAGTATTTT,CASSPSRNTDTQYF
TRBJ2-7,.,TRBV7-3,few,TGTGCCAGCAGCTTGGTTAGCCCCACCTACGAGCAGTACTTC,CASSLVSPTYEQYF
TRBJ2-4,.,TRBV7-9,.,TGTGCCAGCAGTGCCTCAGGGGAAGAAAACATTCAGTACTTC,CASSASGEENIQYF